The 32 T cell receptor beta chains in this list originate from one sample, sequenced in a study of vaccination and CD4 T cells after COVID-19. No antigen has been identified for these receptors. As to time point: late sampling 161 to 241 days after vaccination in three convalescent patients. Described treatment: approximately 10-day PBMC culture with coronavirus spike peptide pools or control peptides (ViraFEST assay). Sequence data for DNA of cultured CD4+ T cells were generated by the Oncomine TCR Beta short-read assay. TCRdb reprocessed the PCR reads via MiXCR and lists one record per CDR3 protein. The sample shows around 19,000 distinct CDR3 sequences, roughly 30% of them seen only once. The sample here was CD4+ T cells from blood, cultured in vitro, taken about 7 months after SARS-CoV-2 vaccination. The origin of the receptors is a human donor who had recovered from COVID-19.

V is TRBV28 and J is TRBJ2-5; 7 bases are shared with TRBD2. V was clipped by 5 bases and J by 3 bases; unmatched bases: 3. Germline CDR1 reads MDHEN; CDR2 reads SYDVKM. The CDR3 spans 13 residues. The CDR3 nucleotides read TGTGCCAGCAGTAGGGCGGGAGAAGAGACCCAGTACTTC. This codes for CASSRAGEETQYF.

The genes are TRBV2 and TRBJ1-5; unclear D gene. The germline V and J ends were trimmed by 7 bases and 0 bases, with 10 bases remaining between them. Germline assignment: CDR1 SNHLY and CDR2 FYNNEI. The CDR3 loop spans 14 amino acids. CDR3 DNA: TGTGCCAGCACCGCCAGTGATAGCAATCAGCCCCAGCATTTT. Its protein product is CASTASDSNQPQHF.

The rearrangement joins TRBV20-1 to TRBJ2-3; unclear D gene. Germline lookup yields CDR1 DFQATT and CDR2 SNEGSKA (reference sequence). V was shortened by 8 bases and J by 0 bases, with 12 bases between the two germline ends. This CDR3 has 13 residues. The CDR3: CSPITESTDTQYF. DNA of the CDR3: TGCAGTCCAATTACGGAAAGCACAGATACGCAGTATTTT.

This sequence joins TRBV7-9 and TRBJ2-1, with D hard to call. This CDR3 spans 13 amino acids. The V gene's germline CDR1 is SEHNR and CDR2 FQNEAQ (reference sequence). V shed 0 bases and J shed 9 bases, with 9 bases lying between them. The CDR3 DNA is TGTGCCAGCAGCTTAGCGCGTATGTTTGAGCAGTTCTTC. It codes for CASSLARMFEQFF.

There are a few counts of this clonotype. V is TRBV7-3 and J is TRBJ1-6, with no clear D. This CDR3 has 11 amino acids. Between the trimmed V and J ends, which lost 8 bases and 4 bases, there was a span of 3 bases. Germline V gene sequence: CDR1 SGHTA, CDR2 FQGTGA. CDR3 loop: CASGYNSPLHF. DNA for the CDR3: TGTGCCAGCGGATATAATTCACCCCTCCACTTT. Drawing the rest from reference TRBV7-3 and TRBJ1-6, the complete variable domain is GAGVSQTPSNKVTEKGKYVELRCDPISGHTALYWYRQSLGQGPEFLIYFQGTGAADDSGLPNDRFFAVRPEGSVSTLKIQRTERGDSAVYLCASGYNSPLHFGNGTRLTVT.

In this sample, this clonotype turned up once. The chain joins TRBV24-1 to TRBJ2-2; weak D call: TRBD2 (7 bases). The CDR3 contains 15 residues. V was cut by 7 bases and J by 7 bases, with 18 bases left in between. In germline, CDR1 is KGHDR, CDR2 SFDVKD. CDR3 bases: TGTGCCACCAGCCTTGGCGGGGGCCGGGTCGGGGAGCTGTTTTTT. This translates into CATSLGGGRVGELFF.

This clonotype occurred a few times. V gene TRBV20-1 combines with J gene TRBJ1-6; D is uncertain. Germline V gene sequence: CDR1 DFQATT, CDR2 SNEGSKA (reference sequence). The CDR3 extends over 11 amino acids. V shed 4 bases and J shed 7 bases, with 5 bases lying between them. CDR3 bases: TGCAGTGCTACCTCCAATTCACCCCTCCACTTT. Amino acid sequence: CSATSNSPLHF.

Judged by abundance, this clonotype is medium-sized. The chain links TRBV7-8 to TRBJ2-5, with D perhaps given as TRBD1 or TRBD2 (6 bases each). Looked up from germline, CDR1 is SGHVS and CDR2 is FQNEAQ. CDR3 length: 16 amino acids. V was trimmed by 4 bases and J by 4 bases, leaving 19 bases between them. The CDR3 loop reads CASSSRGAQAVETQYF. The DNA of the CDR3 is TGTGCCAGCAGCTCTAGGGGGGCGCAGGCTGTAGAGACCCAGTACTTC.

A few counts support this clonotype. J is TRBJ1-1 and V is TRBV20-1; D unresolved. V was clipped by 0 bases and J by 2 bases, with 7 bases between them. CDR1 is DFQATT, CDR2 SNEGSKA, per germline (reference sequence). The CDR3 covers 13 residues. The CDR3 nucleotides read TGCAGTGCTAGAGAACACCGCAACACTGAAGCTTTCTTT. It codes for CSAREHRNTEAFF.

This chain connects TRBV20-1 to TRBJ1-5; D remains ambiguous. The CDR3 contains 13 residues. Germline V lookup: CDR1 DFQATT, CDR2 SNEGSKA (reference sequence). V was shortened by 6 bases and J by 7 bases, with 16 bases between the two germline ends. This chain's CDR3 is CSARRVEGQPQHF. CDR3 nucleotide sequence: TGCAGTGCCAGACGTGTGGAAGGACAGCCCCAGCATTTT.

The V call is TRBV29-1, the J call TRBJ2-5; 8 nucleotides agree with TRBD1. The CDR3 covers 15 residues. The germline V gene has CDR1 SQVTM and CDR2 ANQGSEA. J lost 7 bases, V lost 3 bases, and 13 bases had no gene match. The CDR3 here is CSVEGTGGLSGTQYF. The CDR3 DNA follows: TGCAGCGTTGAGGGCACAGGGGGACTCTCAGGGACCCAGTACTTC.

The J gene is TRBJ1-4, the V gene TRBV20-1; D gene ambiguous. CDR1 is DFQATT, CDR2 SNEGSKA, per germline (reference sequence). V was trimmed by 6 bases and J by 0 bases, leaving 11 bases between them. The CDR3 length is 14 residues. The CDR3 DNA follows: TGCAGTGCCACCGACGGATCAACTAATGAAAAACTGTTTTTT. Its translation: CSATDGSTNEKLFF.

The chain combines TRBV2 with TRBJ1-2; D is unclear. Germline CDR1 reads SNHLY; CDR2 reads FYNNEI. The CDR3 sequence is 14 residues long. The germline V and J ends were trimmed by 2 bases and 4 bases, with 11 bases remaining between them. For the CDR3, the DNA is TGTGCCAGCAGTGAAAACCCATCCGGCTATGGCTACACCTTC. It specifies CASSENPSGYGYTF.

This clonotype has a handful of counts. CDR3 DNA: TGCAGTGCTAGAGGTGGGGGCTACCACGACACCGGGGAGCTGTTTTTT. Amino acids: CSARGGGYHDTGELFF. J is TRBJ2-2 and V is TRBV20-1; maybe TRBD1 (6 bases). CDR3 size: 16 residues. V was trimmed by 1 base and J by 3 bases, leaving 15 bases between them. Germline CDR1 reads DFQATT; CDR2 reads SNEGSKA (reference sequence).

The chain joins TRBV19 to TRBJ1-4; 9 bases align to TRBD1. CDR1 and CDR2 from the germline V gene are LNHDA and SQIVND (reference sequence). The CDR3 consists of 14 residues. V was clipped by 6 bases and J by 6 bases; unmatched bases: 5. The CDR3 coding sequence is TGTGCCAGTAGAACAGGGGGCCTCGATGAAAAACTGTTTTTT. Its translation is CASRTGGLDEKLFF.

The chain is built from TRBV10-3 and TRBJ2-1; 10 bases map to TRBD2. This CDR3 is 15 amino acids long. The V and J ends lost 6 bases and 6 bases, in that order; junction bases with no gene match: 8. Germline V lookup: CDR1 ENHRY, CDR2 SYGVKD. This chain's CDR3 is CAIRDSSGSPNEQFF. The CDR3 coding sequence is TGTGCCATCAGAGACTCTAGCGGGAGCCCCAATGAGCAGTTCTTC.

This clonotype was seen only a few times. The J gene is TRBJ2-5, the V gene TRBV20-1; no clear D. The CDR3 spans 14 residues. The ends were cut back, 3 bases at V and 1 base at J, with 12 bases in the middle. Germline V gene sequence: CDR1 DFQATT, CDR2 SNEGSKA (reference sequence). Written as DNA, the CDR3 is TGCAGTGCTAGTGAACACCGAATCCAAGAGACCCAGTACTTC. Translation: CSASEHRIQETQYF.

The rearrangement uses TRBV27 and TRBJ2-3, with a possible D match to TRBD1 (6 bases). The germline V and J ends were trimmed by 5 bases and 1 base, with 19 bases remaining between them. The CDR3 sequence is 17 residues long. Per the germline V gene, CDR1 is MNHEY and CDR2 is SMNVEV (reference sequence). The CDR3 is CASSPLRGPAGTDTQYF. The CDR3 DNA follows: TGTGCCAGCAGTCCTCTCAGGGGACCGGCAGGCACAGATACGCAGTATTTT.

The gene calls are TRBV5-4 and TRBJ1-5; D uncertain. The CDR3 is 13 amino acids. V was shortened by 0 bases and J by 6 bases, with 7 bases between the two germline ends. In germline, CDR1 is SGHNT, CDR2 YYREEE (reference sequence). CDR3 DNA sequence: TGTGCCAGCAGCTTGGACGTCGGTCAGCCCCAGCATTTT. It translates to CASSLDVGQPQHF.

The chain is built from TRBV21-1 and TRBJ1-2; TRBD1, the table's D call, was not compared with the DNA. TRBV21-1 is designated a pseudogene. The CDR3 contains 12 residues. The CDR3, as DNA: TGTGCCAGCAGGATTCAGGGGTATGGCTACACCTTC. Translating gives CASRIQGYGYTF.

This clonotype is medium-sized in the sample. This rearrangement joins TRBV5-8 to TRBJ2-7; possible D gene TRBD1, 5 bases. This CDR3 is built from 11 residues. V was pared by 7 bases and J by 3 bases, with 8 bases between. Germline CDR1 SGHTS, CDR2 YDEGEE. The CDR3 bases are TGTGCCAGCCAGGGTCTCTACGAGCAGTACTTC. It codes for CASQGLYEQYF.

This sequence joins TRBV6-1 and TRBJ2-2; 13 nucleotides align to TRBD2. With V trimmed by 4 bases and J by 4 bases, 3 bases remained unmatched. Germline V CDR1 and CDR2: MNHNS, SASEGT. The CDR3 has 16 amino acids. The CDR3 region has the DNA TGTGCCAGCAGTGGACTAGCGGGAGGATCCACCGGGGAGCTGTTTTTT. Its protein product is CASSGLAGGSTGELFF.

This clonotype was observed a handful of times. The rearrangement joins TRBV20-1 to TRBJ1-2; no definite D call. This CDR3 is 13 amino acids long. Germline V CDR1 and CDR2: DFQATT, SNEGSKA (reference sequence). The ends were cut back, 3 bases at V and 4 bases at J, with 12 bases in the middle. CDR3 sequence: CSASQIAVYGYTF. The CDR3 bases are TGCAGTGCTAGTCAGATCGCGGTCTATGGCTACACCTTC.

The chain is built from TRBV2 and TRBJ2-7; 9 bases match TRBD1. In germline, CDR1 is SNHLY, CDR2 FYNNEI. The V and J ends lost 7 bases and 0 bases, in that order; junction bases with no gene match: 7. The CDR3 is 15 amino acids. The CDR3: CASTRTGDSSYEQYF. The CDR3 DNA is TGTGCCAGCACCAGGACAGGGGATAGCTCCTACGAGCAGTACTTC.

This chain connects TRBV2 to TRBJ2-5; 7 bases are a match to TRBD1. Trimming took 4 bases from V and 5 from J; bases not matched to a gene: 4. Germline V lookup: CDR1 SNHLY, CDR2 FYNNEI. The CDR3 totals 13 residues. CDR3 sequence reads: CASSVEGAETQYF. DNA of the CDR3: TGTGCCAGCAGTGTTGAGGGGGCTGAGACCCAGTACTTC.

This rearrangement joins TRBV7-3 to TRBJ2-3; no reliable D call. The germline V gene has CDR1 SGHTA and CDR2 FQGTGA. Trimming shortened V by 2 bases and J by 6 bases, and 9 bases separated the two germline ends. This CDR3 comprises 13 residues. The CDR3 loop reads CASSLSSLDTQYF. In nucleotides, the CDR3 is TGTGCCAGCAGCTTATCCTCGTTGGATACGCAGTATTTT.

V usage is TRBV7-6 and J usage is TRBJ2-5; D not certain. V was clipped by 2 bases and J by 2 bases, with 9 bases between them. CDR1 SGHVS and CDR2 FNYEAQ come from the germline V gene. The CDR3 runs to 14 residues. CDR3 coding DNA: TGTGCCAGCAGCTTAAACGGCGGTCAAGAGACCCAGTACTTC. Translated, it gives CASSLNGGQETQYF.

This chain connects TRBV28 to TRBJ2-7, with D perhaps matching TRBD2 (5 bases). Germline V gene data show CDR1 as MDHEN and CDR2 as SYDVKM. The length of the CDR3 is 18 residues. The V end was cut by 6 bases, the J end by 3 bases, with 27 bases between. The CDR3 DNA is TGTGCCAGCAGCCGAGGGTGGATCAGGAGCCCACAATTCTACGAGCAGTACTTC. This gives the protein CASSRGWIRSPQFYEQYF.

J is TRBJ2-7 and V is TRBV15; 8 bases agree with TRBD2. Looked up from germline, CDR1 is LNHNV and CDR2 is YYDKDF (reference sequence). Trimming at V came to 3 bases and at J to 2 bases, leaving 6 bases not matched to a gene. This CDR3 spans 15 amino acids. This chain's CDR3 is CATSRAGTRAYEQYF. The CDR3 coding sequence is TGTGCCACCAGCAGGGCCGGGACTAGAGCCTACGAGCAGTACTTC.

This clonotype was seen a handful of times. The V call is TRBV6-5, the J call TRBJ1-2; possibly TRBD1 for D (6 bases). This CDR3 spans 15 amino acids. V lost 2 bases, J lost 5 bases, and 15 bases lay in between. Germline V gene data show CDR1 as MNHEY and CDR2 as SVGAGI. CDR3 in amino acids: CASSYGRTVPYGYTF. The CDR3 nucleotides are TGTGCCAGCAGTTACGGTCGGACAGTTCCATATGGCTACACCTTC.

V usage is TRBV25-1 and J usage is TRBJ2-3, with D hard to call. Germline V gene lookup returns CDR1 MGHDK and CDR2 SYGVNS. V lost 5 bases and J 6 bases, leaving 6 bases between the germline ends. CDR3 length: 11 amino acids. This CDR3 is CASSLSDTQYF. In nucleotides, the CDR3 is TGTGCCAGCAGTCTATCGGATACGCAGTATTTT.

This clonotype was counted between two and nine times. The gene calls are TRBV19 and TRBJ2-6, with unresolved D. The CDR3 runs to 15 residues. V was trimmed by 3 bases and J by 2 bases, leaving 8 bases between them. Germline V lookup: CDR1 LNHDA, CDR2 SQIVND (reference sequence). The CDR3 bases are TGTGCCAGTAGTATGTTTGTGCCTGGGGCCAACGTCCTGACTTTC. Amino acids: CASSMFVPGANVLTF. Based on the CDR3 plus reference TRBV19 and TRBJ2-6, the full variable domain is DGGITQSPKYLFRKEGQNVTLSCEQNLNHDAMYWYRQDPGQGLRLIYYSQIVNDFQKGDIAEGYSVSREKKESFPLTVTSAQKNPTAFYLCASSMFVPGANVLTFGAGSRLTVL.